Listed below are T cell receptor beta chains from one sample, sequenced in a study of blood T cell repertoires in COVID-19. Measured with immunoSEQ multiplex PCR; TCRdb has only the in-frame clones, and not every one. This table holds a few hundred thousand clones, roughly 89% found once. Sequences were obtained from PBMCs or T cells enriched from blood (not recorded which). The receptors were gathered from a woman in her twenties or thirties who had recovered from COVID-19. The CDR3 runs from the conserved cysteine through the conserved F or W. D genes are given only for firm matches. Clone size appears in some rows only: once, few, many, or a class for an expanded clone.

v_gene,d_gene,j_gene,abundance,CDR3nt,CDR3aa
TRBV11-2,-,TRBJ1-5,few,TGTGCCAGCAGCTTAGCCGGGGGCAATCAGCCCCAGCATTTT,CASSLAGGNQPQHF
TRBV7-9,TRBD2,TRBJ2-1,-,TGTGCCAGCAGCTCCCAACAATTGACTAGCGGGAGAAACAATGAGCAGTTCTTC,CASSSQQLTSGRNNEQFF
TRBV18,-,TRBJ2-7,-,TGTGCCAGCTCACAATCTAAGGACAGAAATCACTACGAGCAGTACTTC,CASSQSKDRNHYEQYF
TRBV5-1,TRBD1,TRBJ2-7,-,TGCGCCAGCAGCTTGACGGGACAGGGAGGTTACGAGCAGTACTTC,CASSLTGQGGYEQYF
TRBV27,-,TRBJ2-7,-,TGTGCCAGCAGTTCACAGGGTTTCGAGCAGTACTTC,CASSSQGFEQYF
TRBV25-1,TRBD1,TRBJ2-7,-,TGTGCCAGCAGTGGGGGGACAGTTCGCGAGCAGTACTTC,CASSGGTVREQYF
TRBV5-3,-,TRBJ1-5,-,TGTGCCAGAAAGTCGGTCGTCAAGTGGAGCAATCAGCCCCAGCATTTT,CARKSVVKWSNQPQHF
TRBV4-1,-,TRBJ2-1,-,TGCGCCAGCAGCCAAGATGCTTCATGGCGGGGGCGAGACAATGAGCAGTTCTTC,CASSQDASWRGRDNEQFF
TRBV18,TRBD2,TRBJ2-7,-,TGTGCCAGCTCACTTGGACTAGCGGGAGTAACCGAGCAGTACTTC,CASSLGLAGVTEQYF
TRBV6-2/TRBV6-3,TRBD2,TRBJ2-2,-,TGTGCCAGCAGTCTACTAGCGGGAGGGCCAAACACCGGGGAGCTGTTTTTT,CASSLLAGGPNTGELFF
TRBV27,TRBD1,TRBJ2-3,-,TGTGCCAGCAGTTCCTATCGCAGGACAGGATCCCATGGTACGCAGTATTTT,CASSSYRRTGSHGTQYF
TRBV10-1,-,TRBJ2-3,-,TGCGCCAGCAGTGAGGGTCCTGGGCAAGATACGCAGTATTTT,CASSEGPGQDTQYF
TRBV29-1,TRBD2,TRBJ2-1,-,TGCAGCGTCGCAATGAGACTAGCTTACAATGAGCAGTTCTTC,CSVAMRLAYNEQFF
TRBV19,-,TRBJ2-7,-,TGTGCCAGTAGTATAGGGGCAGCCAGCCGCTGGGACGAGCAGTACTTC,CASSIGAASRWDEQYF
TRBV5-1,-,TRBJ1-4,few,TGCGCCAGCAGCCCCGGAGGGGAGGGTGAAAAACTGTTTTTT,CASSPGGEGEKLFF
TRBV27,-,TRBJ2-2,-,TGTGCCAGCACTGTACAGTACACCGGGGAGCTGTTTTTT,CASTVQYTGELFF
TRBV3-1/TRBV3-2,-,TRBJ1-1,once,TGTGCCAGCAGCCAAAAGGGGGGGCCCCGGCGTTCCACTGAAGCTTTCTTT,CASSQKGGPRRSTEAFF
TRBV29-1,-,TRBJ1-2,-,TGCAGCGTTGTTGAGGGAACCGATTATGGCTACACCTTC,CSVVEGTDYGYTF
TRBV19,TRBD1,TRBJ1-2,-,TGTGCCAGTAGCCCCGACAGGGACTATGGCTACACCTTC,CASSPDRDYGYTF
TRBV21-1,-,TRBJ1-4,once,TGTGCCAGCAGCAAAGCCAGGGGGCGAGTAGCTAATGAAAAACTGTTTTTT,CASSKARGRVANEKLFF
TRBV19,-,TRBJ2-3,once,TGTGCCAGTAGGATATCAGGCACAGATACGCAGTATTTT,CASRISGTDTQYF
TRBV15,-,TRBJ1-1,-,TGTGCCACCAGCAGCCCGGGGGGGGAGTGGTCATTAACTGAAGCTTTCTTT,CATSSPGGEWSLTEAFF
TRBV27,-,TRBJ1-1,-,TGTGCCAGCAGTCAGACAGTGAACACTGAAGCTTTCTTT,CASSQTVNTEAFF
TRBV5-8,-,TRBJ2-1,-,TGTGCCAGCAGCCCCGGGTCCTCCTACAATGAGCAGTTCTTC,CASSPGSSYNEQFF
TRBV7-9,-,TRBJ2-6,-,TGTGCCAGCAGCGTACTCGGGACACCCAGCTCTGGGGCCAACGTCCTGACTTTC,CASSVLGTPSSGANVLTF
TRBV4-2,-,TRBJ2-6,-,TGTGCCAGCAGCCCACAAGTATTATCTGGGGCCAACGTCCTGACTTTC,CASSPQVLSGANVLTF
TRBV3-1/TRBV3-2,-,TRBJ2-7,-,TGTGCCAGCCGCCCATTAGACTCAACCTACGAGCAGTACTTC,CASRPLDSTYEQYF
TRBV6-5,-,TRBJ2-7,-,TGTGCCAGCAGTTACAGGGGCGAGCAGTACTTC,CASSYRGEQYF
TRBV12-5,TRBD1,TRBJ2-3,-,TGTGCTAGTGGTTTGGCAGGGGGCCCAGATACGCAGTATTTT,CASGLAGGPDTQYF
TRBV5-1,-,TRBJ2-3,-,TGCGCCAGCACATACAGGGAAAGGAGCACAGATACGCAGTATTTT,CASTYRERSTDTQYF
TRBV28,-,TRBJ2-7,-,TGTGCCAGCAGGTCCCACTACGAGCAGTACTTC,CASRSHYEQYF
TRBV5-1,TRBD2,TRBJ2-1,-,TGCGCCAGCCGGACTAGCGGGAGAGGGTCCTACAATGAGCAGTTCTTC,CASRTSGRGSYNEQFF
TRBV14,-,TRBJ2-1,many,TGTGCCAGCAGCCCGCCAGCGTACAATGAGCAGTTCTTC,CASSPPAYNEQFF
TRBV27,-,TRBJ2-7,few,TGTGCCAGCAGTCCGGAGGGAAGGCGGGAGCAGTACTTC,CASSPEGRREQYF
TRBV14,-,TRBJ1-4,-,TGTGCCAGCAGCCAAGAAGGGCCGGACAGCAAGAATGAAAAACTGTTTTTT,CASSQEGPDSKNEKLFF
TRBV3-1/TRBV3-2,-,TRBJ1-5,-,TGTGCCAGCAGTTTAGACAGGAATGTCAATCAGCCCCAGCATTTT,CASSLDRNVNQPQHF
TRBV6-5,TRBD1,TRBJ1-1,-,TGTGCCAGCAGTTACCGAGGACAGGGGGACACTGAAGCTTTCTTT,CASSYRGQGDTEAFF
TRBV5-1,-,TRBJ2-6,-,TGCGCCAGCAGAGGGGAATCTGGGGCCAACGTCCTGACTTTC,CASRGESGANVLTF
TRBV6-5,TRBD1,TRBJ1-6,-,TGTGCCAGCAGTTATACGGGACAGGGGTATTCACCCCTCCACTTT,CASSYTGQGYSPLHF
TRBV6-5,-,TRBJ1-2,once,TGTGCCAGCAGTTCCCCGGGCCCGGGAAACGGCTATGGCTACACCTTC,CASSSPGPGNGYGYTF
TRBV7-7,TRBD1,TRBJ2-3,-,TGTGCTAGCAGCTTAGGAGCAGGGGGCGGGACAGATACGCAGTATTTT,CASSLGAGGGTDTQYF
TRBV6-2/TRBV6-3,-,TRBJ1-2,-,TGTGCCAGCAGTTACAAAAACAGGGATGGCTACACCTTC,CASSYKNRDGYTF
TRBV19,TRBD1,TRBJ1-4,-,TGTGCCAGTAGTATCGGACAGGGGGCTAATGAAAAACTGTTTTTT,CASSIGQGANEKLFF
TRBV19,-,TRBJ2-1,-,TGTGCCAGTAGTATCTGGGCGAGCTCCTACAATGAGCAGTTCTTC,CASSIWASSYNEQFF
TRBV9,-,TRBJ2-1,-,TGTGCCAGCAGCGCGAGTCAGGGGCCCACCAATGAGCAGTTCTTC,CASSASQGPTNEQFF
TRBV7-9,-,TRBJ1-5,few,TGTGCCAGCAGCCGCTCAGGGGTCAGCAATCAGCCCCAGCATTTT,CASSRSGVSNQPQHF
TRBV6-1,TRBD1,TRBJ1-1,-,TGTGCCAGCAGTGTTACGGGCCGGCCAGGGGGCACTGAAGCTTTCTTT,CASSVTGRPGGTEAFF
TRBV6-5,-,TRBJ1-1,-,TGTGCCAGCAGTTATTGGGGGGAAACGAACACTGAAGCTTTCTTT,CASSYWGETNTEAFF
TRBV5-1,-,TRBJ2-5,-,TGCGCCAGCACCCCAAGTTGGTTAGCGAAAGAGACCCAGTACTTC,CASTPSWLAKETQYF
TRBV11-2,TRBD1,TRBJ2-1,-,TGTGCCAGCAGCTTAGTGGGACAGGGGGGCTTTTACAATGAGCAGTTCTTC,CASSLVGQGGFYNEQFF
TRBV5-6,TRBD2,TRBJ2-7,-,TGTGCCAGCAGCTTGGCCTCGGTGAGGGCGGGAGGGTCCGAGCAGTACTTC,CASSLASVRAGGSEQYF
TRBV11-2,-,TRBJ2-7,once,TGTGCCAGCAGCTCCCGTAGGAGCGTAGACTACGAGCAGTACTTC,CASSSRRSVDYEQYF